These 5 T cell receptor beta chains were sequenced from one sample in a study of cytomegalovirus exposure and HLA in healthy donors. With 60 Vbeta and 13 Jbeta primers, the PCR was carried out. TCRdb keeps only in-frame clones here, not all; method: immunoSEQ multiplex PCR. This sample yields around 75,000 clones, of which 75% to 80% are seen a single time; approximately 3.4% belongs to the top ten. Sequencing used PBMCs. These receptor sequences come from a man aged 40-50 years in good health and CMV-seronegative.

The chain joins TRBV7-3 to TRBJ1-6; no clear D. Germline V lookup: CDR1 SGHTA, CDR2 FQGTGA. V lost 0 bases to trimming and J lost 7 bases, with 4 bases between them. This CDR3 contains 13 residues. The CDR3 is CASSLTANSPLHF. In nucleotides, the CDR3 is TGTGCCAGCAGCTTAACAGCGAATTCACCCCTCCACTTT.

The chain carries TRBV7-2 and TRBJ2-1, with 11 bases identical to TRBD2. Trimming removed 5 bases from V and 9 bases from J; junction bases left unmatched: 9. The CDR3 covers 15 residues. The V gene's germline CDR1 is SGHTA and CDR2 FQGNSA. As DNA, the CDR3 is TGTGCCAGCAGCCCCTTCGCTAGCGGGGGGCTTGAGCAGTTCTTC. It specifies CASSPFASGGLEQFF.

The CDR3 reads CAWSWEGTQYF. CDR3 DNA sequence: TGTGCCTGGAGTTGGGAGGGGACCCAGTACTTC. V usage is TRBV30 and J usage is TRBJ2-5; 7 nucleotides align to TRBD2. This CDR3 is built from 11 residues. In germline, CDR1 is GTSNPN, CDR2 SVGIG (reference sequence). V was clipped by 2 bases and J by 7 bases; unmatched bases: 1.

The chain employs TRBV5-1 and TRBJ2-1; D remains unclear. Germline V gene sequence: CDR1 SGHRS, CDR2 YFSETQ. The CDR3 sequence is 15 residues long. Trimming stripped 2 bases from V and 0 bases from J, with 9 bases between. CDR3 in amino acids: CASSLEVSSYNEQFF. As DNA, the CDR3 is TGCGCCAGCAGCTTAGAGGTCAGCTCCTACAATGAGCAGTTCTTC.

A word on this clone: The identical CDR3 is also encoded by other nucleotide sequences in the sample. The gene calls are TRBV29-1 and TRBJ2-2; D unresolved. V gave up 4 bases and J gave up 1 base, with 4 bases separating them. The CDR3 totals 12 residues. CDR1 SQVTM and CDR2 ANQGSEA come from the germline V gene. CDR3 residues: CSVARNTGELFF. The CDR3 region has the DNA TGCAGCGTTGCCAGGAACACCGGGGAGCTGTTTTTT.